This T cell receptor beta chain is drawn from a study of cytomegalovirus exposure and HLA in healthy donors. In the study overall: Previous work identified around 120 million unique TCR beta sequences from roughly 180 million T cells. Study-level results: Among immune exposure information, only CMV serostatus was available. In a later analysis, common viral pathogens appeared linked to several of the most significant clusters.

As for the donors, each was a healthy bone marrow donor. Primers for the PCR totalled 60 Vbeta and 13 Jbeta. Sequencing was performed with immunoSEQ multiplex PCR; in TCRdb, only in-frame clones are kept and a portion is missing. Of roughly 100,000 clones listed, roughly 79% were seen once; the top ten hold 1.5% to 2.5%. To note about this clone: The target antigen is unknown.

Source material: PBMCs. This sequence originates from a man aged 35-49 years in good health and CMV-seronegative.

The DNA of the CDR3 is TGTGCCAGCAGCAAAGTCTTTCAGGGGACGAAGGACGAGCAGTACTTC. This gives the protein CASSKVFQGTKDEQYF. The chain recombines TRBV21-1 with TRBJ2-7; the DNA was not compared with TRBD1, the D call given in the table. TRBV21-1 is a pseudogene. The CDR3 has 16 amino acids.